This is a list of T cell receptor beta chains from one sample in a study of T cells in Graves' hyperthyroidism and ophthalmopathy. MiXCR, applied by TCRdb to the multiplex PCR reads, yields one record per CDR3 protein. Here the sample spans hundreds of thousands of distinct CDR3 sequences, approximately 36% being singletons. The sample taken for sequencing was blood. The receptors stem from a woman aged 40 to 50 with Graves' hyperthyroidism. CDR3s include the opening cysteine and the closing phenylalanine or tryptophan. Fields, in order: clone size, J gene, D gene, V gene, CDR3 DNA, CDR3 protein. A D gene is named only where the DNA matches it firmly. Not every row has a clone size; where given, it reads once, few, many or a size class.

size: few; J: TRBJ1-1; D: TRBD1; V: TRBV5-6; DNA: TGTGCCAGCAGCTTGGGCACGACAGGGCTCGAAGCTTTCTTT; CDR3: CASSLGTTGLEAFF
size: .; J: TRBJ2-3; D: TRBD1; V: TRBV7-3; DNA: TGCGCCAGCAGCCAAGGGACAGCTGATAATACGCAGTATTTT; CDR3: CASSQGTADNTQYF
size: few; J: TRBJ1-5; D: .; V: TRBV19; DNA: TGTGCCAGCAGTTTAGGATACAGTCTACATCAGCCCCAGCATTTT; CDR3: CASSLGYSLHQPQHF
size: .; J: TRBJ1-5; D: .; V: TRBV12-3/TRBV12-4; DNA: TGTGCCAGCAGTTTAAGGCGGGCCGGCAATCAGCCCCAGCATTTT; CDR3: CASSLRRAGNQPQHF
size: .; J: TRBJ2-1; D: .; V: TRBV29-1; DNA: TGCAGCGTTGGTGGGGAACCCTACAATGAGCAGTTCTTC; CDR3: CSVGGEPYNEQFF
size: .; J: TRBJ2-2; D: .; V: TRBV10-3; DNA: .; CDR3: CAISEGSSGANVLTFGAGTGELFF
size: .; J: TRBJ1-6; D: TRBD1; V: TRBV19; DNA: TGTGCCAGCAGTCCAGGACAGGTTAATAATTCACCCCTCCACTTT; CDR3: CASSPGQVNNSPLHF
size: many; J: TRBJ1-1; D: .; V: TRBV7-2; DNA: TGTGCCAGCAGCTACCGGACTGAAGCTTTCTTT; CDR3: CASSYRTEAFF
size: few; J: TRBJ1-1; D: .; V: TRBV29-1; DNA: TGCAGCGTTGTAGGTCTAGCGACAGTCAGAATGAACACTGAAGCTTTCTTT; CDR3: CSVVGLATVRMNTEAFF
size: once; J: TRBJ1-1; D: .; V: TRBV11-2; DNA: TGTGCCAGCGGCAGCATGCGTGAAGCTTTCTTT; CDR3: CASGSMREAFF
size: .; J: TRBJ1-1; D: TRBD1; V: TRBV2; DNA: TGTGCCAGCTTAGGACAGGGGGACGCTGAAGCTTTCTTT; CDR3: CASLGQGDAEAFF
size: many; J: TRBJ1-6; D: TRBD1; V: TRBV12-3/TRBV12-4; DNA: TGTGCCAGCAAGACAGGGCGGAATTCACCCCTCCACTTT; CDR3: CASKTGRNSPLHF
size: .; J: TRBJ2-2; D: .; V: TRBV5-6; DNA: TGTGCCAGCAGCTTGATTGGCCCGAACACCGGGGAGCTGTTTTTT; CDR3: CASSLIGPNTGELFF
size: .; J: TRBJ2-2; D: .; V: TRBV2; DNA: TGTGCCAGCAGTTATCAACTACAGGGTACCGGGGAGCTGTTTTTT; CDR3: CASSYQLQGTGELFF
size: few; J: TRBJ1-2; D: .; V: TRBV7-2; DNA: TGTGCCAGCAGCTTAGATTCAGGGACCTATGGCTACACCTTC; CDR3: CASSLDSGTYGYTF
size: .; J: TRBJ1-2; D: .; V: TRBV28; DNA: TGTGCCACCAGCGTAACACATCGCTATGGCTACACCTTC; CDR3: CATSVTHRYGYTF
size: few; J: TRBJ2-7; D: .; V: TRBV4-2; DNA: TGTGCCAGCAGCCACGAGCAGGGGTCCCCCTCCTACGAGCAGTACTTC; CDR3: CASSHEQGSPSYEQYF
size: few; J: TRBJ1-3; D: TRBD1; V: TRBV7-2; DNA: TGTGCCAGCAGCCCAGGGACAGGGCCTTACTCTGGAAACACCATATATTTT; CDR3: CASSPGTGPYSGNTIYF
size: .; J: TRBJ1-1; D: .; V: TRBV5-1; DNA: TGCGCCAGCAGCCTAGACGAAACAGCTTTCTTT; CDR3: CASSLDETAFF
size: many; J: TRBJ1-6; D: .; V: TRBV10-3; DNA: TGTGCCATCAGTGGGAAGAATTCACCCCTCCACTTT; CDR3: CAISGKNSPLHF
size: few; J: TRBJ1-5; D: .; V: TRBV11-2; DNA: TGTGCCAGCAGCCAAGTGGCAGGAAGCAATCAGCCCCAGCATTTT; CDR3: CASSQVAGSNQPQHF
size: .; J: TRBJ2-2; D: .; V: TRBV12-3/TRBV12-4; DNA: TGTGCCAGCAGTGTTGTAGGTTCGAGCACCGGGGAGCTGTTTTTT; CDR3: CASSVVGSSTGELFF
size: once; J: TRBJ2-7; D: .; V: TRBV5-1; DNA: TGCGCCGGCAGCGTAGGGTTGGGATCCTACGAGCAGTACTTC; CDR3: CAGSVGLGSYEQYF
size: .; J: TRBJ2-3; D: .; V: TRBV7-3; DNA: TGTGCCAGCAGCTTAAGTGGGCGCGATACGCAGTATTTT; CDR3: CASSLSGRDTQYF
size: .; J: TRBJ1-2; D: .; V: TRBV20-1; DNA: TGCAGTGCTAGGGGATGGACGGATCGCGGTGACTATGGCTACACCTTC; CDR3: CSARGWTDRGDYGYTF
size: .; J: TRBJ1-5; D: .; V: TRBV19; DNA: TGTGCCAGTAGTACCTCGGGGGGTGGTCAGCCCCAGCATTTT; CDR3: CASSTSGGGQPQHF
size: .; J: TRBJ1-3; D: TRBD1; V: TRBV6-5; DNA: TGTGCCAGCATCCCGCAGGGGGACTCTGGAAACACCATATATTTT; CDR3: CASIPQGDSGNTIYF
size: .; J: TRBJ2-7; D: .; V: TRBV7-2; DNA: TGTGCCAGCAGCTTACTGACAGATACGGCCTACGAGCAGTACTTC; CDR3: CASSLLTDTAYEQYF
size: few; J: TRBJ1-3; D: .; V: TRBV6-5; DNA: TGTGCCAGCAGTTACTCCTCGCGCTCTGGAAACACCATATATTTT; CDR3: CASSYSSRSGNTIYF
size: few; J: TRBJ1-1; D: TRBD1; V: TRBV12-3/TRBV12-4; DNA: TGTGCCAGCAGTCGGGGGACAGGGAGGGGCACTGAAGCTTTCTTT; CDR3: CASSRGTGRGTEAFF
size: .; J: TRBJ2-5; D: .; V: TRBV29-1; DNA: TGCAGCGTTCAGCTGGGCAGGGTACAAGAGACCCAGTACTTC; CDR3: CSVQLGRVQETQYF
size: .; J: TRBJ1-4; D: .; V: TRBV4-1; DNA: TGCGCCAGCAGCCAAGTTACCTTTTATCGGGACTATGAAAAACTGTTTTTT; CDR3: CASSQVTFYRDYEKLFF
size: .; J: TRBJ2-7; D: .; V: TRBV10-3; DNA: TGTGCCAGCAGTTTAGGAGCGAAGGGCGGAGAGCAGTACTTC; CDR3: CASSLGAKGGEQYF
size: many; J: TRBJ1-5; D: .; V: TRBV19; DNA: TGTGCCAGTAGCGACGCAGGGGATAGCAATCAGCCCCAGCATTTT; CDR3: CASSDAGDSNQPQHF
size: few; J: TRBJ1-2; D: TRBD1; V: TRBV7-2; DNA: TGTGCCAGCAGCTTAACGACAGGGGATCACTATGGCTACACCTTC; CDR3: CASSLTTGDHYGYTF
size: few; J: TRBJ1-1; D: .; V: TRBV6-5; DNA: TGTGCCAGCAGTTACTCGAGACCCCAGGGAGCTTTCTTT; CDR3: CASSYSRPQGAFF
size: few; J: TRBJ1-2; D: TRBD1; V: TRBV28; DNA: TGTGCCAGCAGGTTTCGGGACAGAAGGTCACACACCTTC; CDR3: CASRFRDRRSHTF
size: .; J: TRBJ2-7; D: .; V: TRBV25-1; DNA: TGTGCCAGCAGTGAATTTGTAGGGGCCTACGAGCAGTACTTC; CDR3: CASSEFVGAYEQYF
size: .; J: TRBJ1-1; D: TRBD1; V: TRBV20-1; DNA: TGCAGTGCTAGTGGGACAGGCAAGAACACTGAAGCTTTCTTT; CDR3: CSASGTGKNTEAFF
size: few; J: TRBJ1-1; D: .; V: TRBV7-2; DNA: TGCGCCAGCAGCCAAGATCTTGCAGGGATGACTGAAGCTTTCTTT; CDR3: CASSQDLAGMTEAFF
size: many; J: TRBJ1-3; D: .; V: TRBV7-9; DNA: TGTGCCAGCAGCCTATTCGCGCCCTCTGGAAACACCATATATTTT; CDR3: CASSLFAPSGNTIYF
size: .; J: TRBJ2-5; D: .; V: TRBV7-2; DNA: TGTGCCAGCAGCCACGGAGGTACTTGGGAGACCCAGTACTTC; CDR3: CASSHGGTWETQYF
size: many; J: TRBJ1-2; D: .; V: TRBV6-5; DNA: TGTGCCAGCAGTTACTCGGGACAAGTGGTGGGCTACACCTTC; CDR3: CASSYSGQVVGYTF
size: few; J: TRBJ2-7; D: .; V: TRBV7-2; DNA: TGTGCCAGCAGCTTAGCGGCGGGGGACAGGACGACCTACGAGCAGTACTTC; CDR3: CASSLAAGDRTTYEQYF
size: .; J: TRBJ1-1; D: TRBD1; V: TRBV5-1; DNA: TGCGCCAGCAGCTTTTCCACCGACAGGGTGGATACTGAAGCTTTCTTT; CDR3: CASSFSTDRVDTEAFF
size: .; J: TRBJ2-7; D: .; V: TRBV7-6; DNA: TGTGCCAGCAGCCTCGGGAGTGTCGAGCAGTACTTC; CDR3: CASSLGSVEQYF
size: .; J: TRBJ1-1; D: .; V: TRBV7-3; DNA: TGTGCCAGCAGCTTTAGTCTGCGGGGGCGGTACACTGAAGCTTTCTTT; CDR3: CASSFSLRGRYTEAFF
size: .; J: TRBJ2-5; D: .; V: TRBV30; DNA: TGTGCCTGGAGTGTACCCATAGCACCCCAAGAGACCCAGTACTTC; CDR3: CAWSVPIAPQETQYF